The source of this T cell receptor (beta chain) is a study of blood T cell repertoires in COVID-19. Study-wide context: Whether acute or convalescent, the COVID-19 samples came from the United States, Italy and Spain. From T cells, B-cell-depleted T cells, or PBMCs came the material, which was cDNA or gDNA.

Clones were read by immunoSEQ multiplex PCR, and TCRdb kept only the in-frame ones, dropping some. This sample carries 65,000 to 85,000 clones, more than 80% of them seen once, and the ten largest clones take roughly 2.8%. The sample holds one count of this clone. The CDR3 is made up of 14 amino acids. CDR1 MNHEY and CDR2 SVGAGI come from the germline V gene. Trimming pared 8 bases from V and 4 bases from J, leaving 15 bases between. The clonotype was recovered from a man aged 50 to 59 with acute or convalescent COVID-19. The gene calls are TRBV6-5 and TRBJ2-1; D ambiguous. The sequenced sample consisted of peripheral blood. As DNA, the CDR3 is TGTGCCAGCGGAATTAGCACCTCATACAATGAGCAGTTCTTC. Encoded protein: CASGISTSYNEQFF.